One TCR beta chain is described in this entry. Its antigen is still unknown. The CDR3 consists of 15 residues. V lost 0 bases to trimming and J lost 0 bases; unmatched junction nucleotides: 2. Per germline, CDR1 SGHRS and CDR2 YFSETQ. Profiled with immunoSEQ multiplex PCR; TCRdb holds only in-frame clones, not every one. Counted here are under 200,000 clones, about 91% occurring once; the ten biggest clones make up around 4.6%. These data belong to a study of T cell responses to AZD1222 COVID-19 vaccine. Whole-study findings and limits: Regions 160-218 and 743-854 dominated among vaccine-associated CD4 TCRs spanning spike. Most donors were white British and more were female, and clonal diversity was possibly underestimated. Breadth and depth of Spike-specific TCRs rose after two AZD1222 doses.

The V and J genes are TRBV5-1 and TRBJ2-7; 8 bases align to TRBD1. The clonotype comes from an adult in good health. The specimen comprised peripheral blood, sampled on day 0 of MenACWY control vaccination. This chain's CDR3 is CASSLDGTGSYEQYF. For the CDR3, the DNA is TGCGCCAGCAGCTTGGATGGGACAGGCTCCTACGAGCAGTACTTC.